This is a list of T cell receptor beta chains from one sample in a study of T cells expressing NK-cell markers. With the 5' RACE reads reprocessed, TCRdb shows one record per CDR3 protein and no DNA. Its clone listing holds about 460,000 distinct CDR3 sequences. Sequencing was carried out using blood T cells: a sorted CD56 or NKG2C T cell subset, CD4+ or CD8+ T cells, or bulk PBMC T cells (not recorded which). The source of these receptors is a woman aged 45-60 years in good health. Both conserved end residues are part of each CDR3.

j_call: TRBJ2-5; v_call: TRBV20-1; cdr3_aa: CSAMGLAGSSYQETQYF
j_call: TRBJ1-1; v_call: TRBV7-9; cdr3_aa: CASSFEGPNTEAFF
j_call: TRBJ2-3; v_call: TRBV29-1; cdr3_aa: CSETSGSRSQYF
j_call: TRBJ2-7; v_call: TRBV19; cdr3_aa: CASSSGGNYEQYF
j_call: TRBJ2-5; v_call: TRBV10-3; cdr3_aa: CAISESGGSPGQQTQYF
j_call: TRBJ1-1; v_call: TRBV3-1; cdr3_aa: CASSQATGGRTEAFF
j_call: TRBJ2-1; v_call: TRBV12-3/TRBV12-4; cdr3_aa: CASSYPVPPNEQFF
j_call: TRBJ1-2; v_call: TRBV27; cdr3_aa: CASRPIGQGSGYTF
j_call: TRBJ1-4; v_call: TRBV6-6; cdr3_aa: CASGGGRGTNEKLFF
j_call: TRBJ2-2; v_call: TRBV12-3/TRBV12-4; cdr3_aa: CASSLPPVNTGELFF
j_call: TRBJ2-1; v_call: TRBV6-1; cdr3_aa: CASSGGASGSVYEQFF
j_call: TRBJ2-2; v_call: TRBV9; cdr3_aa: CASSGGLYGELFF
j_call: TRBJ2-1; v_call: TRBV7-8; cdr3_aa: CASSFRTVNEQFF
j_call: TRBJ1-1; v_call: TRBV12-3/TRBV12-4; cdr3_aa: CASTFGQGNTEAFF
j_call: TRBJ2-5; v_call: TRBV3-1; cdr3_aa: CASSTQSRGSETQYF
j_call: TRBJ2-1; v_call: TRBV7-3; cdr3_aa: CASSLTLRGERDEQFF
j_call: TRBJ1-5; v_call: TRBV6-1; cdr3_aa: CASTRTWELNQPQHF
j_call: TRBJ1-1; v_call: TRBV28; cdr3_aa: CASGPLNTEAFF
j_call: TRBJ2-1; v_call: TRBV5-6; cdr3_aa: CASSLVAGGQQFF
j_call: TRBJ2-3; v_call: TRBV3-1; cdr3_aa: CASSQVGGRNPPDTQYF
j_call: TRBJ2-1; v_call: TRBV6-6; cdr3_aa: CASSAPGQGRDEQFF
j_call: TRBJ2-6; v_call: TRBV2; cdr3_aa: CASKADEAGANVLTF
j_call: TRBJ1-1; v_call: TRBV6-5; cdr3_aa: CASSEIQGREAFF
j_call: TRBJ2-5; v_call: TRBV12-3/TRBV12-4; cdr3_aa: CASSYRTGPETQYF
j_call: TRBJ2-2; v_call: TRBV20-1; cdr3_aa: CSALGRASGSNTGELFF
j_call: TRBJ2-2; v_call: TRBV6-2/TRBV6-3; cdr3_aa: CASRWTSFTGELFF
j_call: TRBJ1-2; v_call: TRBV10-3; cdr3_aa: CAISLSGQDYGYTF
j_call: TRBJ2-1; v_call: TRBV6-5; cdr3_aa: CASSFRGVEQFF
j_call: TRBJ2-4; v_call: TRBV20-1; cdr3_aa: CSATDRGGIQYF
j_call: TRBJ2-1; v_call: TRBV5-1; cdr3_aa: CASSPTGLVRNEQFF
j_call: TRBJ2-1; v_call: TRBV5-1; cdr3_aa: CASSLGSSGHNEQFF
j_call: TRBJ2-2; v_call: TRBV12-3/TRBV12-4; cdr3_aa: CASRSGSNTGELFF
j_call: TRBJ1-4; v_call: TRBV30; cdr3_aa: CAWNRPYNEKLFF
j_call: TRBJ1-6; v_call: TRBV3-1; cdr3_aa: CASSQFSGLANSPLHF
j_call: TRBJ2-6; v_call: TRBV3-1; cdr3_aa: CASSLRGGRAGANVLTF
j_call: TRBJ2-3; v_call: TRBV5-1; cdr3_aa: CASSLPQGAGTDTQYF
j_call: TRBJ2-5; v_call: TRBV5-1; cdr3_aa: CASHNLAGGQETQYF
j_call: TRBJ2-5; v_call: TRBV5-1; cdr3_aa: CASSLEPGYYQETQYF
j_call: TRBJ2-1; v_call: TRBV2; cdr3_aa: CASSEEGFDNEQFF
j_call: TRBJ2-5; v_call: TRBV7-2; cdr3_aa: CASSLARAAGQETQYF
j_call: TRBJ2-5; v_call: TRBV29-1; cdr3_aa: CSVGARRETQYF
j_call: TRBJ2-2; v_call: TRBV12-3/TRBV12-4; cdr3_aa: CASSLWGYTGELFF
j_call: TRBJ1-4; v_call: TRBV12-3/TRBV12-4; cdr3_aa: CASSLRTPREKLFF
j_call: TRBJ2-2; v_call: TRBV29-1; cdr3_aa: CSVGWTSGTITGELFF
j_call: TRBJ2-2; v_call: TRBV27; cdr3_aa: CASSLDRWGELFF
j_call: TRBJ1-5; v_call: TRBV6-1; cdr3_aa: CASSEAGTAEQPQHF
j_call: TRBJ2-7; v_call: TRBV29-1; cdr3_aa: CSVGGTAGGSQYF
j_call: TRBJ2-4; v_call: TRBV6-8; cdr3_aa: CASGSGRGGKNIQYF
j_call: TRBJ1-1; v_call: TRBV28; cdr3_aa: CASRVAGGAFF
j_call: TRBJ2-2; v_call: TRBV3-1; cdr3_aa: CASSRATITGELFF
j_call: TRBJ2-1; v_call: TRBV29-1; cdr3_aa: CSASRVSGRFNEQFF
j_call: TRBJ2-1; v_call: TRBV20-1; cdr3_aa: CSANPASALRDEQFF
j_call: TRBJ2-2; v_call: TRBV20-1; cdr3_aa: CSALLAGVRTGELFF
j_call: TRBJ1-1; v_call: TRBV27; cdr3_aa: CASSQQGGAEAFF
j_call: TRBJ1-4; v_call: TRBV30; cdr3_aa: CAWTRTTNEKLFF
j_call: TRBJ2-1; v_call: TRBV7-9; cdr3_aa: CASSLATGLGEGEQFF
j_call: TRBJ1-5; v_call: TRBV5-1; cdr3_aa: CASSLGDPSQPQHF
j_call: TRBJ2-1; v_call: TRBV5-1; cdr3_aa: CASSLESSDNEQFF
j_call: TRBJ1-3; v_call: TRBV7-6; cdr3_aa: CASSFGFGGRDSGNTIYF
j_call: TRBJ2-1; v_call: TRBV20-1; cdr3_aa: CSARWGYPRNEQFF